This TCR beta chain originates from a study of cytomegalovirus exposure and HLA in healthy donors. PCR employed 60 Vbeta and 13 Jbeta primers. The table came from immunoSEQ multiplex PCR; TCRdb's copy has only in-frame clones and leaves some out. Reported are about 130,000 clones; the ten largest clones contain 2%. The CDR3 length is 15 residues. V was pared by 5 bases and J by 4 bases, with 8 bases of the junction left unmatched. Per germline, CDR1 SGHTA and CDR2 FQGTGA. Comment on this clone: As yet, its antigen is unknown.

Findings and limits, study-wide: Per a prior analysis, the majority of TCR beta V segments were productive roughly 90% or roughly 30% of the time.

The chain carries TRBV7-3 and TRBJ1-1; 9 bases fit TRBD1. Sequencing input: PBMCs. The TCR comes from an older woman in good health and CMV-seronegative. The DNA for the CDR3 is TGTGCCAGCAGCCCCCAACCGGGACAGGGCACTGAAGCTTTCTTT. Its protein product is CASSPQPGQGTEAFF.